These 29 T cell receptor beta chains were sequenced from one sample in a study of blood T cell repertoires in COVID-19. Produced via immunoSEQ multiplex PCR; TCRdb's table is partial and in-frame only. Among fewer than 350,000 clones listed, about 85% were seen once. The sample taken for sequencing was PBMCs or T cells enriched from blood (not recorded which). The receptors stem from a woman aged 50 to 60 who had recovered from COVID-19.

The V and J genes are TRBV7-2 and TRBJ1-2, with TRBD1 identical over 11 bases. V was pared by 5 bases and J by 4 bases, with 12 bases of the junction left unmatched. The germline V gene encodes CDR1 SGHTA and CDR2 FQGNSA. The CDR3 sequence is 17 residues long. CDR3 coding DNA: TGTGCCAGCAGCCCACGCCTAGCAGGACAGGGGGCCTATGGCTACACCTTC. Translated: CASSPRLAGQGAYGYTF. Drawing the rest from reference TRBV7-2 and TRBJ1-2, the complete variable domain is GAGVSQSPSNKVTEKGKDVELRCDPISGHTALYWYRQSLGQGLEFLIYFQGNSAPDKSGLPSDRFSAERTGGSVSTLTIQRTQQEDSAVYLCASSPRLAGQGAYGYTFGSGTRLTVV.

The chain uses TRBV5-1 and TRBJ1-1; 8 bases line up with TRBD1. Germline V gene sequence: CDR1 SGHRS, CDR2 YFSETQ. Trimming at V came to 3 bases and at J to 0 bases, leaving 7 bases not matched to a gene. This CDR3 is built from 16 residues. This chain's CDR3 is CASSSGQVSMNTEAFF. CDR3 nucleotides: TGCGCCAGCAGCTCGGGACAGGTGTCGATGAACACTGAAGCTTTCTTT.

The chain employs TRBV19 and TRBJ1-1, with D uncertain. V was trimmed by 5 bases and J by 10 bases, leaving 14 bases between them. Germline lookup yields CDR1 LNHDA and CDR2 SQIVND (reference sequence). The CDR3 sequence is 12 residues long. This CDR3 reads CASSSFLDSAFF. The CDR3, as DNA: TGTGCCAGTAGTTCCTTTCTGGACTCAGCTTTCTTT.

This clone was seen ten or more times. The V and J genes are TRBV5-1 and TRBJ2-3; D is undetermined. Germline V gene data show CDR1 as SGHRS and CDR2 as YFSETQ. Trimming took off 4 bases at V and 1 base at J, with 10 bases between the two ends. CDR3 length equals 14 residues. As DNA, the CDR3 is TGCGCCAGCAGCCCCCCACTGGGCACAGATACGCAGTATTTT. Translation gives CASSPPLGTDTQYF.

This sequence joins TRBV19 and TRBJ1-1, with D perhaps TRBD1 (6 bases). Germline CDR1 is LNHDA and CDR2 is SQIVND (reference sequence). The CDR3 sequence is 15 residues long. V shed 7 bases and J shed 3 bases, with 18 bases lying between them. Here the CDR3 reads CASTPGGPDHTEAFF. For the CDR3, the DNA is TGTGCCAGTACCCCGGGGGGGCCGGATCACACTGAAGCTTTCTTT. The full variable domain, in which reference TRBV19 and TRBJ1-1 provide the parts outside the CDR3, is DGGITQSPKYLFRKEGQNVTLSCEQNLNHDAMYWYRQDPGQGLRLIYYSQIVNDFQKGDIAEGYSVSREKKESFPLTVTSAQKNPTAFYLCASTPGGPDHTEAFFGQGTRLTVV.

The CDR3 reads CASSFGQSYGYTF. The CDR3 DNA is TGTGCCAGCAGCTTTGGACAGAGCTATGGCTACACCTTC. This chain links TRBV5-5 with TRBJ1-2, with a tentative D call TRBD1 (6 bases). Per the germline V gene, CDR1 is SGHKS and CDR2 is YYEKEE (reference sequence). This CDR3 has 13 residues. The V end lost 2 bases, the J end lost 4 bases, and 9 bases lay between the germline ends.

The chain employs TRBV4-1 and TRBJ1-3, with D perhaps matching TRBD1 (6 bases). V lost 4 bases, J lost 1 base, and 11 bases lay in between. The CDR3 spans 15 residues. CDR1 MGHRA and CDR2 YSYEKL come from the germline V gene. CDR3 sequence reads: CASSRGGVSGNTIYF. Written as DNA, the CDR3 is TGCGCCAGCAGCCGAGGGGGGGTTTCTGGAAACACCATATATTTT.

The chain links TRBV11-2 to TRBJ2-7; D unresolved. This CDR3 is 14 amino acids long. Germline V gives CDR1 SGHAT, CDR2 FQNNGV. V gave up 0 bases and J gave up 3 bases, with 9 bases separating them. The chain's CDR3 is CASSLDMAVYEQYF. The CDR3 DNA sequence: TGTGCCAGCAGCTTAGATATGGCAGTCTACGAGCAGTACTTC.

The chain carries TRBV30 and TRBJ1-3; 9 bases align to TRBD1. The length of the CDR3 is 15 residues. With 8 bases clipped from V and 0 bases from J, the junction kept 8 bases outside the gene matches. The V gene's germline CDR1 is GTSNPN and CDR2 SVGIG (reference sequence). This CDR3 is CAGDRGSTSGNTIYF. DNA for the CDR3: TGTGCCGGAGACAGGGGGTCGACCTCTGGAAACACCATATATTTT.

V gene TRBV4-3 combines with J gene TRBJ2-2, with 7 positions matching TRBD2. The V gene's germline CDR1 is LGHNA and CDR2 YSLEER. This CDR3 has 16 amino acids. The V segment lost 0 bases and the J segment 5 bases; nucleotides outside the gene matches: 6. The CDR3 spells CASSQDQWEGTGELFF. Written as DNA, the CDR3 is TGCGCCAGCAGCCAAGATCAGTGGGAGGGGACCGGGGAGCTGTTTTTT.

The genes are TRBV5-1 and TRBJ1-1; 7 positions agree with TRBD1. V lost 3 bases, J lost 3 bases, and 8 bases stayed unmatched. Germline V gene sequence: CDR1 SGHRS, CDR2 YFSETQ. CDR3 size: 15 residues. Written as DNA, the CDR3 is TGCGCCAGCAGCTCGAGACGTCAGGGGGACACTGAAGCTTTCTTT. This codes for CASSSRRQGDTEAFF.

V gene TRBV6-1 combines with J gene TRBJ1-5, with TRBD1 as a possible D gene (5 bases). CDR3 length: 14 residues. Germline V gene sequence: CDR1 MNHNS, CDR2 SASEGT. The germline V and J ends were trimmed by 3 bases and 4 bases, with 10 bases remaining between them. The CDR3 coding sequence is TGTGCCAGCAGTGATGGGGCGCCTAATCAGCCCCAGCATTTT. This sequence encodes CASSDGAPNQPQHF.

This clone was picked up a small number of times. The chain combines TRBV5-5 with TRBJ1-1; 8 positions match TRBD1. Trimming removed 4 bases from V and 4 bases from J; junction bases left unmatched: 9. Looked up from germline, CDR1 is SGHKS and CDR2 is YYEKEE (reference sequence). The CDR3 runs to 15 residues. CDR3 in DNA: TGTGCCAGCAGCGGGGAGAGGACAGGGATCACTGAAGCTTTCTTT. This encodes CASSGERTGITEAFF.

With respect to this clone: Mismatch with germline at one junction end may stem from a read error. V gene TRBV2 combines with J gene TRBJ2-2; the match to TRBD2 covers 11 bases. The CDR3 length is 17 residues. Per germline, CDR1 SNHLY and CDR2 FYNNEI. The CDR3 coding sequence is TGTGCCAGCAATGAAGCCGGACTAGCGGGCCACACCGGGGAGCTGTTTTTT. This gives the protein CASNEAGLAGHTGELFF. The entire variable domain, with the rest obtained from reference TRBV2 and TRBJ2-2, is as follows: EPEVTQTPSHQVTQMGQEVILRCVPISNHLYFYWYRQILGQKVEFLVSFYNNEISEKSEIFDDQFSVERPDGSNFTLKIRSTKLEDSAMYFCASNEAGLAGHTGELFFGEGSRLTVL.

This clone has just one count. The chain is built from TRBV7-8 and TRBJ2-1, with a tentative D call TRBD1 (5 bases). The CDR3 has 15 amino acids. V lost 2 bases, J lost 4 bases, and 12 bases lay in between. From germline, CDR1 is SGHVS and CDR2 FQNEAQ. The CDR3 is CASSLKTGVYNEQFF. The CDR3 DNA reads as TGTGCCAGCAGCTTAAAAACAGGTGTATACAATGAGCAGTTCTTC.

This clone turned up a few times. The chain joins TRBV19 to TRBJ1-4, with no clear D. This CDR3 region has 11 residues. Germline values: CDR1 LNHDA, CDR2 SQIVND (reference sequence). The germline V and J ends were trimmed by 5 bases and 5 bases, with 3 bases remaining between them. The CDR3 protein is CASSQNEKLFF. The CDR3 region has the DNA TGTGCCAGTAGTCAAAATGAAAAACTGTTTTTT.

This CDR3 is CASSQVVRNTEAFF. CDR3 DNA: TGTGCCAGCAGCCAAGTGGTGAGGAACACTGAAGCTTTCTTT. The chain has TRBV3-1 (or the pseudogene TRBV3-2) and TRBJ1-1; D gene uncertain. The ends were cut back, 1 base at V and 1 base at J, with 7 bases in the middle. The CDR3 is 14 amino acids. The germline V gene has CDR1 LGHDT and CDR2 YNNKEL (reference sequence).

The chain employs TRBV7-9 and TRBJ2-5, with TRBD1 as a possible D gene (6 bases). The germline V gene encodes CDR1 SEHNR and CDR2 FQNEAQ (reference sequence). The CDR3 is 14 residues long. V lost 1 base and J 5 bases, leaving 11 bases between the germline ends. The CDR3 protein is CASSLVRGGETQYF. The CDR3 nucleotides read TGTGCCAGCAGCTTAGTCAGGGGTGGGGAGACCCAGTACTTC.

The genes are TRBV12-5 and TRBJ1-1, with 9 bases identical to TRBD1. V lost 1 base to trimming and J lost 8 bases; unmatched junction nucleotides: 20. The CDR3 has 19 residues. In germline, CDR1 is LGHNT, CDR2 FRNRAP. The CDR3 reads CASGLASGTGPLTRSEAFF. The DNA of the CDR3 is TGTGCTAGTGGTTTGGCCTCCGGGACAGGGCCTCTGACCAGATCCGAAGCTTTCTTT.

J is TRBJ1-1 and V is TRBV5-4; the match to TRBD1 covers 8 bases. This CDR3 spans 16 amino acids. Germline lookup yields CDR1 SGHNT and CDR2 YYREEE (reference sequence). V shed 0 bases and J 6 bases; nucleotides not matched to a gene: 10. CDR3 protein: CASSLGTGPLNAEAFF. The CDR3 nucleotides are TGTGCCAGCAGCTTGGGGACAGGGCCACTCAACGCTGAAGCTTTCTTT.

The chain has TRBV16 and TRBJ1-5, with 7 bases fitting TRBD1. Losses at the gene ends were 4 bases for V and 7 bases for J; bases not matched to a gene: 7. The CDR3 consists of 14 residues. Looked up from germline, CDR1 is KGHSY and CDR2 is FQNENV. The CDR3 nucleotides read TGTGCCAGCAGCCCGATACAGGGGTACCAGCCCCAGCATTTT. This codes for CASSPIQGYQPQHF.

The CDR3 protein is CASSPQGMDTDTQYF. CDR3 sequence (DNA): TGCGCCAGCAGCCCACAGGGGATGGACACAGATACGCAGTATTTT. The chain recombines TRBV5-1 with TRBJ2-3; 7 nucleotides match TRBD1. With V trimmed by 4 bases and J by 2 bases, 7 bases remained unmatched. The CDR3 has 15 residues. The germline CDR1 and CDR2 sequences are SGHRS and YFSETQ.

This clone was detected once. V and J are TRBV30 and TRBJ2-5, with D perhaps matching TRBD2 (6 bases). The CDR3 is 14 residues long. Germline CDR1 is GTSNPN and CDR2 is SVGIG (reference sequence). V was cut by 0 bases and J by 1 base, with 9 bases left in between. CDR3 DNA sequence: TGTGCCTGGAGTGTAGGAGGGACCCAAGAGACCCAGTACTTC. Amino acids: CAWSVGGTQETQYF.

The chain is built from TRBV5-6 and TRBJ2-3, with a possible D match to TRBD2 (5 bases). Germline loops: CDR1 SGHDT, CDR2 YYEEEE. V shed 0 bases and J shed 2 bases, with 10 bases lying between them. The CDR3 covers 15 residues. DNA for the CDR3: TGTGCCAGCAGCTTGGTCGGGGAGATCACAGATACGCAGTATTTT. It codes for CASSLVGEITDTQYF.

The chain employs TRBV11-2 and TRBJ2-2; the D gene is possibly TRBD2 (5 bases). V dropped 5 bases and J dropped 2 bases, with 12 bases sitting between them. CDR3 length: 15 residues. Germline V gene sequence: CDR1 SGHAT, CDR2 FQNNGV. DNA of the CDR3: TGTGCCAGCAGCCCGGGATCGACTAACACCGGGGAGCTGTTTTTT. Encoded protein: CASSPGSTNTGELFF.

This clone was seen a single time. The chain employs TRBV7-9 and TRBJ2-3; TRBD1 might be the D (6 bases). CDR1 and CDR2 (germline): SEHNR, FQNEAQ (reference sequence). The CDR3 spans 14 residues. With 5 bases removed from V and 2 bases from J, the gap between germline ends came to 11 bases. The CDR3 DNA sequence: TGTGCCAGCAGCAGGACAGCCTACACAGATACGCAGTATTTT. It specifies CASSRTAYTDTQYF.

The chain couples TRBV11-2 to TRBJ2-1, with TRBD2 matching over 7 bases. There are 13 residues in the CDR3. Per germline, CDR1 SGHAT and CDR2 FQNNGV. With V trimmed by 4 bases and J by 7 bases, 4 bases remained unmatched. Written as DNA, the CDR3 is TGTGCCAGCAGCTCGACTAGCCAGAATGAGCAGTTCTTC. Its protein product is CASSSTSQNEQFF. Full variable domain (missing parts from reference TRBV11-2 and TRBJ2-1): EAGVAQSPRYKIIEKRQSVAFWCNPISGHATLYWYQQILGQGPKLLIQFQNNGVVDDSQLPKDRFSAERLKGVDSTLKIQPAKLEDSAVYLCASSSTSQNEQFFGPGTRLTVL.

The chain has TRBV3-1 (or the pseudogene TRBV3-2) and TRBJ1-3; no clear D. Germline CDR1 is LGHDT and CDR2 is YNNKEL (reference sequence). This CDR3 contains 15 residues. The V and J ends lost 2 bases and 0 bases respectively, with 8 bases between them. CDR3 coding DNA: TGTGCCAGCAGCCAACAGTCCTCCTCTGGAAACACCATATATTTT. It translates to CASSQQSSSGNTIYF.

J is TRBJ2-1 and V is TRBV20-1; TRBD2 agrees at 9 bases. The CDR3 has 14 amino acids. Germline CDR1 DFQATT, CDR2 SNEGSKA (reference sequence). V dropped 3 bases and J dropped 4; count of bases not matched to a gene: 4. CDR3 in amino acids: CSASAGGVYNEQFF. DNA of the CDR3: TGCAGTGCTAGTGCGGGAGGGGTATACAATGAGCAGTTCTTC.